Listed below are T cell receptor beta chains from one sample, sequenced in a study of CD8+CD57+ T cells in acquired aplastic anemia. Via MiXCR, TCRdb re-called the reads, giving one row per CDR3 protein. The sample contains nearly 60,000 distinct CDR3 sequences, around 60% of which appear only once. Material for sequencing was sorted CD4+, CD8+, or CD8+CD57+ T cells (not recorded which) from PBMCs. These receptors were taken from a human donor with aplastic anemia. Each CDR3 is given with its conserved first and last residue. The order of the fields is V gene, J gene, clone size, D gene, CDR3 protein, CDR3 DNA. D genes are given only for firm matches. Clone size, where shown, is once, few, many, or a class for clones that have expanded.

v_call: TRBV7-9
j_call: TRBJ1-3
clone_size: .
d_call: .
cdr3_aa: CASSLGAGNTIYF
cdr3_nt: TGTGCCAGCAGCTTAGGGGCTGGAAACACCATATATTTT

v_call: TRBV29-1
j_call: TRBJ2-2
clone_size: .
d_call: .
cdr3_aa: CSVDGAGGELLF
cdr3_nt: TGCAGCGTTGATGGGGCAGGAGGGGAGCTGCTTTTT

v_call: TRBV29-1
j_call: TRBJ1-1
clone_size: few
d_call: .
cdr3_aa: CSVELSQNTEAFF
cdr3_nt: TGCAGCGTTGAACTATCCCAGAACACTGAAGCTTTCTTT

v_call: TRBV10-3
j_call: TRBJ2-7
clone_size: .
d_call: .
cdr3_aa: CAISESTGHPIYEQYF
cdr3_nt: TGTGCCATCAGTGAGTCGACGGGACATCCAATATACGAGCAGTACTTC

v_call: TRBV7-3
j_call: TRBJ1-1
clone_size: .
d_call: .
cdr3_aa: CASSLSRDTEAFF
cdr3_nt: TGTGCCAGCAGCTTATCAAGGGATACTGAAGCTTTCTTT

v_call: TRBV7-2
j_call: TRBJ1-5
clone_size: once
d_call: TRBD1
cdr3_aa: CASSLSTGEGQPQHF
cdr3_nt: TGTGCCAGCAGCTTATCGACAGGGGAGGGGCAGCCCCAGCATTTT

v_call: TRBV9
j_call: TRBJ1-2
clone_size: once
d_call: TRBD1
cdr3_aa: CASSNSGTGTGYTF
cdr3_nt: TGTGCCAGTTCCAACTCCGGGACAGGGACTGGCTACACCTTC

v_call: TRBV10-2
j_call: TRBJ2-7
clone_size: .
d_call: .
cdr3_aa: CASSECGGATYEQYF
cdr3_nt: TGCGCCAGCAGTGAGTGTGGAGGGGCCACCTACGAGCAGTACTTC

v_call: TRBV29-1
j_call: TRBJ1-1
clone_size: .
d_call: .
cdr3_aa: CSVDGQMNTEAFF
cdr3_nt: TGCAGCGTTGACGGTCAGATGAACACTGAAGCTTTCTTT

v_call: TRBV7-2
j_call: TRBJ2-7
clone_size: few
d_call: TRBD1
cdr3_aa: CASRSTGGEQYF
cdr3_nt: TGTGCCAGCAGATCCACAGGGGGCGAGCAGTACTTC

v_call: TRBV19
j_call: TRBJ2-3
clone_size: .
d_call: .
cdr3_aa: CASNGRSTDTQYF
cdr3_nt: TGTGCCAGTAACGGAAGAAGCACAGATACGCAGTATTTT

v_call: TRBV10-1
j_call: TRBJ1-1
clone_size: .
d_call: TRBD1
cdr3_aa: CASSTGDHHTEAFF
cdr3_nt: TGCGCCAGCAGCACAGGGGATCACCACACTGAAGCTTTCTTT

v_call: TRBV10-3
j_call: TRBJ1-1
clone_size: .
d_call: .
cdr3_aa: CAIRGTAKGTEAFF
cdr3_nt: TGTGCCATCAGGGGGACTGCGAAGGGCACTGAAGCTTTCTTT